The 25 T cell receptor beta chains reported below all come from one sample, sequenced in a study of T cell changes during pregnancy in multiple sclerosis. TCRdb's copy holds only in-frame clones and misses some; the assay was immunoSEQ multiplex PCR. The sample lists some 60,000 clones, 90% to 95% occurring once. The source material was peripheral blood, sampled before pregnancy. The receptors stem from a female donor with multiple sclerosis, enrolled in a pregnancy study.

The CDR3 sequence is CASSEGQNSYSNQPQHF. For the CDR3, the DNA is TGTGCCAGCAGTGAAGGGCAAAACAGCTATAGCAATCAGCCCCAGCATTTT. The chain combines TRBV2 with TRBJ1-5; D is unclear. This CDR3 region has 17 residues. Trimming took off 1 base at V and 0 bases at J, with 13 bases between the two ends. In germline, CDR1 is SNHLY, CDR2 FYNNEI. Using reference TRBV2 and TRBJ1-5 for the parts outside the CDR3, the full variable domain is EPEVTQTPSHQVTQMGQEVILRCVPISNHLYFYWYRQILGQKVEFLVSFYNNEISEKSEIFDDQFSVERPDGSNFTLKIRSTKLEDSAMYFCASSEGQNSYSNQPQHFGDGTRLSIL.

The genes are TRBV6-5 and TRBJ2-1, with a possible D match to TRBD2 (5 bases). V was pared by 1 base and J by 6 bases, with 10 bases between. This CDR3 contains 14 residues. Germline values: CDR1 MNHEY, CDR2 SVGAGI. The CDR3 DNA reads as TGTGCCAGCAGTTACTTGGGGAGATCCAATGAGCAGTTCTTC. This translates into CASSYLGRSNEQFF.

This clone showed up just once. The V and J genes are TRBV9 and TRBJ1-2; 7 bases map to TRBD1. Germline V gene sequence: CDR1 SGDLS, CDR2 YYNGEE. The V gene end was trimmed by 2 bases and the J gene end by 3 bases; junction bases not matched to a gene: 7. This CDR3 comprises 15 residues. The CDR3 sequence: CASSVGNRGDYGYTF. CDR3 coding DNA: TGTGCCAGCAGCGTCGGTAACAGGGGAGACTATGGCTACACCTTC.

The rearrangement joins TRBV15 to TRBJ2-1; a weak D match, TRBD1 (6 bases). The germline V and J ends were trimmed by 8 bases and 1 base, with 12 bases remaining between them. Germline CDR1 reads LNHNV; CDR2 reads YYDKDF (reference sequence). CDR3 length equals 14 residues. Written as DNA, the CDR3 is TGTGCCACCTCCGCAGGGGTTTCCTACAATGAGCAGTTCTTC. Residues: CATSAGVSYNEQFF.

This clone was seen just once. This chain links TRBV9 with TRBJ1-1; 11 nucleotides match TRBD1. CDR3 length: 15 amino acids. Germline CDR1 SGDLS, CDR2 YYNGEE. V was pared by 3 bases and J by 2 bases, with 3 bases of the junction left unmatched. CDR3 residues: CASSGTGGFNTEAFF. The CDR3 bases are TGTGCCAGCAGCGGGACAGGGGGCTTTAACACTGAAGCTTTCTTT.

V is TRBV4-3 and J is TRBJ1-2, with TRBD1 matching 8 bases. The germline CDR1 and CDR2 sequences are LGHNA and YSLEER. This CDR3 has 15 residues. Trimming removed 3 bases from V and 8 bases from J; junction bases left unmatched: 11. CDR3 sequence: CASSHPDRGWGGYTF. The CDR3 DNA follows: TGCGCCAGCAGCCATCCCGACAGGGGTTGGGGAGGCTACACCTTC.

The chain links TRBV30 to TRBJ1-1, with D unresolved. CDR3 length: 12 amino acids. V was cut by 4 bases and J by 3 bases, with 9 bases left in between. The germline V gene encodes CDR1 GTSNPN and CDR2 SVGIG (reference sequence). The CDR3 sequence: CAWKRRDTEAFF. CDR3 coding DNA: TGTGCCTGGAAAAGGAGGGACACTGAAGCTTTCTTT.

The genes are TRBV6-5 and TRBJ1-2, with D tentatively TRBD1 (5 bases). Trimming removed 6 bases at V and 7 bases at J, with 18 bases between. The germline CDR1 and CDR2 sequences are MNHEY and SVGAGI. The CDR3 is 14 amino acids. CDR3 in amino acids: CASSPRGTRFGYTF. CDR3 in DNA: TGTGCCAGCAGCCCACGGGGGACCCGCTTTGGCTACACCTTC.

Here the CDR3 DNA reads TGTGCCAGCAGTAAGGGGAAGTATAGCAATCAGCCCCAGCATTTT. Translating gives CASSKGKYSNQPQHF. V gene TRBV6-1 combines with J gene TRBJ1-5, with D possibly matching TRBD1 (5 bases). Between the trimmed V and J ends, which lost 5 bases and 0 bases, there was a span of 11 bases. CDR3 length equals 15 residues. CDR1 is MNHNS and CDR2 is SASEGT in the germline V gene.

V gene TRBV7-6 combines with J gene TRBJ2-5; the match to TRBD2 covers 14 bases. This CDR3 has 16 residues. Looked up from germline, CDR1 is SGHVS and CDR2 is FNYEAQ. The trim removed 5 bases at V and 2 bases at J, leaving 4 bases unmatched. CDR3 sequence reads: CASSPGLAGVQETQYF. The CDR3 region has the DNA TGTGCCAGCAGCCCGGGACTAGCGGGGGTACAAGAGACCCAGTACTTC.

The genes are TRBV7-2 and TRBJ2-5; 8 bases match TRBD2. Germline CDR1 is SGHTA and CDR2 is FQGNSA. V shed 1 base, J shed 1 base, and the junction held 5 bases outside the gene matches. The CDR3 loop spans 16 amino acids. This CDR3 is CASSLGLAGGQETQYF. CDR3 coding DNA: TGTGCCAGCAGCTTAGGCTTGGCGGGGGGCCAAGAGACCCAGTACTTC.

As concerns this clone: At one end the junction does not follow the germline gene, possibly because of a read error. This sequence joins TRBV27 and TRBJ2-5; TRBD2 matches at 9 bases. The CDR3 consists of 14 residues. Germline CDR1 and CDR2: MNHEY and SMNVEV (reference sequence). The CDR3 reads CASSWGGGEETQYF. The DNA for the CDR3 is TGTGCCAGCAGTTGGGGCGGGGGGGAAGAAACCCAGTACTTC.

This chain connects TRBV19 to TRBJ2-1, with 11 bases aligning to TRBD2. V shed 6 bases and J 4 bases; nucleotides not matched to a gene: 8. The germline V gene encodes CDR1 LNHDA and CDR2 SQIVND (reference sequence). The CDR3 has 16 amino acids. The CDR3 protein is CASRGSGGARYNEQFF. CDR3 sequence (DNA): TGTGCCAGTAGGGGTAGCGGGGGGGCGCGGTACAATGAGCAGTTCTTC.

This chain uses TRBV5-4 with TRBJ2-6, with 7 bases identical to TRBD1. The germline V gene encodes CDR1 SGHNT and CDR2 YYREEE (reference sequence). J lost 0 bases, V lost 5 bases, and 14 bases had no gene match. The CDR3 covers 19 residues. The CDR3 reads CASRGPTGVPSSGANVLTF. The CDR3 nucleotides are TGTGCCAGCAGGGGCCCCACAGGGGTGCCCAGCTCTGGGGCCAACGTCCTGACTTTC. Full variable domain (remainder filled in from reference TRBV5-4 and TRBJ2-6): ETGVTQSPTHLIKTRGQQVTLRCSSQSGHNTVSWYQQALGQGPQFIFQYYREEENGRGNFPPRFSGLQFPNYSSELNVNALELDDSALYLCASRGPTGVPSSGANVLTFGAGSRLTVL.

J is TRBJ2-7 and V is TRBV6-5; 12 nucleotides align to TRBD2. The junction had 5 bases not matched to a gene; V was cut back by 4 bases and J by 4 bases. This CDR3 comprises 15 residues. From germline, CDR1 is MNHEY and CDR2 SVGAGI. CDR3 residues: CASSSLAGGRYEQYF. The CDR3 DNA reads as TGTGCCAGCAGTTCTCTAGCGGGGGGGCGGTACGAGCAGTACTTC.

The chain links TRBV7-2 to TRBJ2-7; D might be TRBD1 (6 bases). The germline V gene encodes CDR1 SGHTA and CDR2 FQGNSA. The length of the CDR3 is 14 residues. Trimming left V 3 bases short and J 3 bases short, with 12 bases between. The DNA for the CDR3 is TGTGCCAGCAGCTTCAGAACAGGGAACTACGAGCAGTACTTC. Translating gives CASSFRTGNYEQYF.

This chain joins TRBV7-3 and TRBJ2-5, with TRBD1 as a possible D gene (6 bases). There are 14 residues in the CDR3. The V and J ends lost 5 bases and 5 bases respectively, with 15 bases between them. Germline lookup yields CDR1 SGHTA and CDR2 FQGTGA. The CDR3: CASSPRGIGETQYF. In nucleotides, the CDR3 is TGTGCCAGCAGCCCCAGGGGAATTGGCGAGACCCAGTACTTC.

The chain recombines TRBV5-1 with TRBJ1-2; D perhaps matches TRBD1 (6 bases). Germline assignment: CDR1 SGHRS and CDR2 YFSETQ. The CDR3 has 14 amino acids. Deletions cut 4 bases from V and 5 bases from J, with 15 bases between. The DNA for the CDR3 is TGCGCCAGCAGCACGGACAGATCCTTGTATGGCTACACCTTC. Protein product: CASSTDRSLYGYTF.

The J gene is TRBJ1-2, the V gene TRBV6-6; the D gene is possibly TRBD1 (5 bases). The CDR3 is 14 amino acids. Germline assignment: CDR1 MNHNY and CDR2 SVGAGI (reference sequence). Trimming left V 6 bases short and J 1 base short, with 12 bases between. The CDR3 DNA sequence: TGTGCCAGCAGATTACCCCAGGGTAACTATGGCTACACCTTC. It encodes CASRLPQGNYGYTF.

The rearrangement links TRBV4-3 to TRBJ2-1, with 10 nucleotides matching TRBD2. The CDR3 totals 19 residues. Germline CDR1 LGHNA, CDR2 YSLEER. V was clipped by 0 bases and J by 4 bases; unmatched bases: 12. CDR3 bases: TGCGCCAGCAGCCAAGATCCCCTGGGAGGAGCGGGGGGGTACAATGAGCAGTTCTTC. Translation gives CASSQDPLGGAGGYNEQFF.

The chain recombines TRBV5-6 with TRBJ2-5; D perhaps matches TRBD2 (8 bases). The CDR3 covers 13 residues. V dropped 4 bases and J dropped 6 bases, with 13 bases sitting between them. Per germline, CDR1 SGHDT and CDR2 YYEEEE. The CDR3 spells CASSPGGGQTQYF. CDR3 nucleotides: TGTGCCAGCAGCCCGGGAGGGGGCCAGACCCAGTACTTC. The entire variable domain, with the rest obtained from reference TRBV5-6 and TRBJ2-5, is as follows: DAGVTQSPTHLIKTRGQQVTLRCSPKSGHDTVSWYQQALGQGPQFIFQYYEEEERQRGNFPDRFSGHQFPNYSSELNVNALLLGDSALYLCASSPGGGQTQYFGPGTRLLVL.

The V gene is TRBV4-3, the J gene TRBJ2-1; TRBD2 is a possible D gene (5 bases). Germline assignment: CDR1 LGHNA and CDR2 YSLEER. The CDR3 runs to 15 residues. The V and J ends lost 1 base and 10 bases respectively, with 17 bases between them. In nucleotides, the CDR3 is TGCGCCAGCAGCCAAGCTAGCACCCCAGGATGGGAGCAGTTCTTC. Translation: CASSQASTPGWEQFF.

In this sample, this clone turned up once. V is TRBV9 and J is TRBJ1-6; D unresolved. V was shortened by 1 base and J by 6 bases, with 8 bases between the two germline ends. The CDR3 extends over 14 amino acids. The germline gives CDR1 SGDLS, CDR2 YYNGEE. CDR3 sequence (DNA): TGTGCCAGCAGCGTAAGACACATTAATTCACCCCTCCACTTT. Translating it yields CASSVRHINSPLHF.

The chain uses TRBV5-1 and TRBJ1-1, with D maybe TRBD1 (6 bases). The CDR3 length is 14 residues. V dropped 1 base and J dropped 1 base, with 8 bases sitting between them. CDR1 SGHRS and CDR2 YFSETQ come from the germline V gene. The CDR3 DNA follows: TGCGCCAGCAGCTTGACAGGGAGGAACACTGAAGCTTTCTTT. Encoded protein: CASSLTGRNTEAFF.

The J gene is TRBJ1-3, the V gene TRBV7-9; D is uncertain. The CDR3 has 19 residues. Trimming removed 5 bases from V and 0 bases from J, with 23 bases in between. Germline V CDR1 and CDR2: SEHNR, FQNEAQ (reference sequence). The CDR3 is CASSPRHSFYYSSGNTIYF. The DNA for the CDR3 is TGTGCCAGCAGCCCCCGCCACTCCTTTTATTACTCCTCTGGAAACACCATATATTTT.